The 18 T cell receptor beta chains below come from one sample, sequenced in a study of cytomegalovirus exposure and HLA in healthy donors. The PCR contained 60 Vbeta and 13 Jbeta primers. TCRdb's table, derived via immunoSEQ multiplex PCR, lists solely in-frame clones and lacks some. The table has about 150,000 clones, approximately 71% seen once. The sample comprised PBMCs. The receptors were sampled from a man aged 18-30 years in good health and CMV-seropositive.

The V gene is TRBV9, the J gene TRBJ2-3; 8 bases fit TRBD2. V shed 0 bases and J 4 bases; nucleotides not matched to a gene: 10. The CDR3 sequence is 17 residues long. The germline V gene has CDR1 SGDLS and CDR2 YYNGEE. The CDR3 nucleotides are TGTGCCAGCAGCGTAGGAAACCCTAGCGGGTACGCAGATACGCAGTATTTT. Translating it yields CASSVGNPSGYADTQYF.

This clone was observed a single time. The rearrangement joins TRBV27 to TRBJ1-2; D ambiguous. Germline lookup yields CDR1 MNHEY and CDR2 SMNVEV (reference sequence). V dropped 3 bases and J dropped 3 bases, with 5 bases sitting between them. This CDR3 region has 12 residues. CDR3 DNA sequence: TGTGCCAGCAGTTTGAGCCACTATGGCTACACCTTC. Its protein product is CASSLSHYGYTF.

The chain uses TRBV30 and TRBJ2-3; TRBD1 aligns across 10 bases. The V gene's germline CDR1 is GTSNPN and CDR2 SVGIG (reference sequence). Trimming at V came to 3 bases and at J to 2 bases, leaving 2 bases not matched to a gene. This CDR3 contains 14 residues. The CDR3 sequence: CAWRDRGYTDTQYF. CDR3 coding DNA: TGTGCCTGGAGGGACAGGGGGTACACAGATACGCAGTATTTT.

The chain is built from TRBV5-1 and TRBJ2-5; D call uncertain. Trimming pared 0 bases from V and 5 bases from J, leaving 5 bases between. Germline CDR1 SGHRS, CDR2 YFSETQ. The CDR3 extends over 12 amino acids. CDR3 sequence: CASSLVGETQYF. CDR3 coding DNA: TGCGCCAGCAGCTTGGTGGGCGAGACCCAGTACTTC. Complete variable domain (other parts from reference TRBV5-1 and TRBJ2-5): KAGVTQTPRYLIKTRGQQVTLSCSPISGHRSVSWYQQTPGQGLQFLFEYFSETQRNKGNFPGRFSGRQFSNSRSEMNVSTLELGDSALYLCASSLVGETQYFGPGTRLLVL.

J is TRBJ2-7 and V is TRBV6-5; no clear D. Germline V lookup: CDR1 MNHEY, CDR2 SVGAGI. V was trimmed by 4 bases and J by 3 bases, leaving 10 bases between them. The CDR3 contains 13 residues. CDR3 DNA sequence: TGTGCCAGCAGTTTCTACTACGGCTACGAGCAGTACTTC. Amino acid sequence: CASSFYYGYEQYF.

This chain joins TRBV2 and TRBJ2-4; D call uncertain. The CDR3 contains 13 residues. Trimming removed 6 bases from V and 0 bases from J, with 6 bases in between. Germline CDR1 is SNHLY and CDR2 is FYNNEI. In DNA form, the CDR3 reads TGTGCCAGCAGCGGTCTAGCCAAAAACATTCAGTACTTC. This sequence encodes CASSGLAKNIQYF. Together with reference TRBV2 and TRBJ2-4, the CDR3 gives the full variable domain: EPEVTQTPSHQVTQMGQEVILRCVPISNHLYFYWYRQILGQKVEFLVSFYNNEISEKSEIFDDQFSVERPDGSNFTLKIRSTKLEDSAMYFCASSGLAKNIQYFGAGTRLSVL.

J is TRBJ2-1 and V is TRBV2; possibly TRBD2 for D (6 bases). V shed 4 bases and J shed 7 bases, with 11 bases lying between them. Germline V lookup: CDR1 SNHLY, CDR2 FYNNEI. The CDR3 length is 13 residues. CDR3 loop: CASSAGVGNEQFF. The CDR3 region has the DNA TGTGCCAGCAGTGCGGGAGTCGGGAATGAGCAGTTCTTC.

This clone occurred a few times. V and J are TRBV4-2 and TRBJ2-5, with a weak D call TRBD1 (6 bases). The J call may be mistaken, given a closer DNA end match to TRBJ2-7. In germline, CDR1 is LGHNA, CDR2 YNFKEQ. This CDR3 has 13 residues. The CDR3 nucleotides read TGTGCCAGCGGATCAGGGGACCCCTACGAGCAGTACTTC. Translating it yields CASGSGDPYEQYF.

This clone was observed a few times. V usage is TRBV4-1 and J usage is TRBJ1-3, with a tentative D call TRBD1 (6 bases). Germline V lookup: CDR1 MGHRA, CDR2 YSYEKL. The CDR3 runs to 15 residues. The V gene lost 1 base and the J gene lost 3 bases, with 10 bases spanning the gap. DNA of the CDR3: TGCGCCAGCAGCCAAGCAACAGGGTTTGGAAACACCATATATTTT. Its protein product is CASSQATGFGNTIYF.

The CDR3 reads CASSPGHETDEQYF. The CDR3 DNA reads as TGCGCCAGCAGTCCAGGGCACGAGACAGACGAGCAGTACTTC. The chain carries TRBV4-1 and TRBJ2-7, with D tentatively TRBD1 (5 bases). Trimming shortened V by 6 bases and J by 5 bases, and 17 bases separated the two germline ends. The CDR3 extends over 14 amino acids. Germline lookup yields CDR1 MGHRA and CDR2 YSYEKL.

The chain carries TRBV4-1 and TRBJ2-1; the D gene is possibly TRBD2 (6 bases). Between the trimmed V and J ends, which lost 1 base and 6 bases, there was a span of 10 bases. The CDR3 has 14 residues. In germline, CDR1 is MGHRA, CDR2 YSYEKL. The DNA for the CDR3 is TGCGCCAGCAGCCAAGGGAGGGTAGGCAATGAGCAGTTCTTC. It yields the protein CASSQGRVGNEQFF.

The V call is TRBV15, the J call TRBJ2-7; D unclear. The V gene's germline CDR1 is LNHNV and CDR2 YYDKDF (reference sequence). CDR3 length: 12 residues. V shed 0 bases and J shed 4 bases, with 4 bases lying between them. DNA of the CDR3: TGTGCCACCAGCAGAGATTTATACGAGCAGTACTTC. The encoded protein is CATSRDLYEQYF.

This chain connects TRBV28 to TRBJ2-7; tentative D call: TRBD1 (6 bases). Trimming removed 6 bases from V and 6 bases from J, with 24 bases in between. This CDR3 contains 16 residues. The germline V gene encodes CDR1 MDHEN and CDR2 SYDVKM. CDR3 in DNA: TGTGCCAGCAGCCAACCTTTCCGGACGACAGGAGGCGAGCAGTACTTC. Its translation: CASSQPFRTTGGEQYF.

The chain employs TRBV27 and TRBJ2-7; the match to TRBD2 covers 7 bases. The CDR3 is 18 residues long. V shed 5 bases and J 0 bases; nucleotides not matched to a gene: 16. Germline CDR1 MNHEY, CDR2 SMNVEV (reference sequence). CDR3 protein: CASSPRKFISGYSYEQYF. The CDR3 DNA reads TGTGCCAGCAGTCCGCGAAAATTCATTAGCGGGTACTCCTACGAGCAGTACTTC.

CDR3 sequence: CASVRTSDNEQFF. The CDR3 DNA reads as TGTGCCAGTGTCAGGACTAGTGATAATGAGCAGTTCTTC. The chain joins TRBV19 to TRBJ2-1; 7 bases are a match to TRBD2. This CDR3 region has 13 residues. Germline trimming cut 8 bases from V and 7 bases from J; bases unmatched to any gene: 8. In germline, CDR1 is LNHDA, CDR2 SQIVND (reference sequence).

V gene TRBV1 combines with J gene TRBJ1-1; the table's D gene call, TRBD1, was not cross checked with the DNA. TRBV1 is marked as a pseudogene. The CDR3 extends over 19 amino acids. In DNA form, the CDR3 reads TGCACCAGCAGCCAAGATACGCAGGGGGCGAAGGAGCGGGACACTGAAGCTTTCTTT. Protein sequence: CTSSQDTQGAKERDTEAFF.

The J gene is TRBJ2-7, the V gene TRBV18; D is perhaps TRBD2 (5 bases). Germline loops: CDR1 KGHSH, CDR2 LQKENI. The CDR3 has 13 amino acids. Trimming left V 10 bases short and J 1 base short, with 14 bases between. The CDR3 nucleotides read TGTGCCACCGGGTTGCGGGTATCCTACGAGCAGTACTTC. Residues: CATGLRVSYEQYF.

The rearrangement links TRBV10-1 to TRBJ1-1; D gene unclear. Germline loops: CDR1 WNHNN, CDR2 SYGVQD (reference sequence). V was trimmed by 4 bases and J by 4 bases, leaving 13 bases between them. This CDR3 comprises 14 residues. The CDR3, as DNA: TGCGCCAGCAGTGTTGATGGACTCTCCACTGAAGCTTTCTTT. Its protein is CASSVDGLSTEAFF.